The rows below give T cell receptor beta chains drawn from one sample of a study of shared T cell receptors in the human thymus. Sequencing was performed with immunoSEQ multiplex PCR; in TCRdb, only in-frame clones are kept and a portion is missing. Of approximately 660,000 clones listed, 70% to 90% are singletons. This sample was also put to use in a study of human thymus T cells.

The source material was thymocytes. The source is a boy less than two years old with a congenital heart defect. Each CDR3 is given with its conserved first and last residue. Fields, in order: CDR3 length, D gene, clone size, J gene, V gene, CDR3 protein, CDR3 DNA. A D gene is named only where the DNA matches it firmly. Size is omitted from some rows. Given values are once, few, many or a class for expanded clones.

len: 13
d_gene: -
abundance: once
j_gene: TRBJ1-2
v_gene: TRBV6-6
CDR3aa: CASSFDRNYGYTF
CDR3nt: TGTGCCAGCAGTTTTGACAGAAACTATGGCTACACCTTC

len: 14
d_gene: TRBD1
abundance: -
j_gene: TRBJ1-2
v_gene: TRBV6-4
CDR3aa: CASSDRGQPESYTF
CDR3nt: TGTGCCAGCAGTGACCGGGGACAGCCGGAGAGCTACACCTTC

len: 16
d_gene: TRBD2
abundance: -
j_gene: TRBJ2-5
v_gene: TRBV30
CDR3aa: CAASTSGRSEAETQYF
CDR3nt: TGTGCCGCGTCGACTAGCGGGAGGTCCGAGGCCGAGACCCAGTACTTC

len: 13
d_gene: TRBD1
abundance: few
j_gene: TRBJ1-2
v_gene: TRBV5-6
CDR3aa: CASSGDRGYGYTF
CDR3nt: TGTGCCAGCAGCGGGGACAGGGGCTATGGCTACACCTTC

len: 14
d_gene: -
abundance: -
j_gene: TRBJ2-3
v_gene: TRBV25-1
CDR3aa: CASRAELSTDTQYF
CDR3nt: TGTGCCAGCAGAGCGGAGTTAAGCACAGATACGCAGTATTTT

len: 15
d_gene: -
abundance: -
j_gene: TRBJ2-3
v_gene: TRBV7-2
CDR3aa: CASSCVEGFADTQYF
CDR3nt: TGTGCCAGCAGCTGCGTAGAGGGCTTTGCGGATACGCAGTATTTT

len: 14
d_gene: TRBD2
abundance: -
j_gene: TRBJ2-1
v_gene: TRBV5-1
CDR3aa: CASSLRTSNDEQFF
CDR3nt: TGCGCCAGCAGCTTGAGGACTAGCAACGATGAGCAGTTCTTC

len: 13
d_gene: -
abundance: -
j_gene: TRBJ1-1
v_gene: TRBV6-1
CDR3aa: CASSEGGFLEAFF
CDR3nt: TGTGCCAGCAGTGAAGGAGGGTTCCTCGAAGCTTTCTTT

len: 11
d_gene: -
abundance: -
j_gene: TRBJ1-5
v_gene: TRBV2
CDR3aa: CASSDRRAQHF
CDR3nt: TGTGCCAGCAGTGATCGTCGGGCCCAGCATTTT

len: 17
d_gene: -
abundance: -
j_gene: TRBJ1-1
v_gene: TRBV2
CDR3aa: CASSEGSSVLRNTEAFF
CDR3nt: TGTGCCAGCAGTGAAGGGAGTAGCGTACTAAGGAACACTGAAGCTTTCTTT

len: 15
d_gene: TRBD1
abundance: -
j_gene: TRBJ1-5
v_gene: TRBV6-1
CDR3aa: CASSEGQGSNQPQHF
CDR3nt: TGTGCCAGCAGTGAAGGACAGGGTAGCAATCAGCCCCAGCATTTT

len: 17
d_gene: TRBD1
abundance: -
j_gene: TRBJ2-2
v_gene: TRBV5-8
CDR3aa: CASSLGTATGSTGELFF
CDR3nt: TGTGCCAGCAGCTTGGGGACCGCGACAGGGTCCACCGGGGAGCTGTTTTTT

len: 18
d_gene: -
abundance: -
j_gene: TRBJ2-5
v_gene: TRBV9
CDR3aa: CASSRRCGEGSHLKTQYF
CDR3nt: TGTGCCAGCAGTCGTAGGTGCGGGGAAGGGTCCCATTTGAAGACCCAGTACTTC

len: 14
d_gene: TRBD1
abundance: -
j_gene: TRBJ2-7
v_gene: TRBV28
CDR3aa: CASSLRGPLYEQYF
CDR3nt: TGTGCCAGCAGTTTAAGGGGGCCTCTCTACGAGCAGTACTTC

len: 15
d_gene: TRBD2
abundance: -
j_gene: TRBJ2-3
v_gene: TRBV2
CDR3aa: CASSTTSGRTDTQYF
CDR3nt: TGTGCCAGCAGTACGACTAGCGGGCGCACAGATACGCAGTATTTT

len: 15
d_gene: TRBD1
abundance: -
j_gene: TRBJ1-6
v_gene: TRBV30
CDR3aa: CAGKTGVTYNSPLHF
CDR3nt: TGTGCCGGGAAAACAGGGGTAACCTATAATTCACCCCTCCACTTT

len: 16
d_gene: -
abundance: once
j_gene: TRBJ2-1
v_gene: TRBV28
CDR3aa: CASSLIGGWVDNEQFF
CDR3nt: TGTGCCAGCAGTTTAATAGGCGGGTGGGTGGACAATGAGCAGTTCTTC

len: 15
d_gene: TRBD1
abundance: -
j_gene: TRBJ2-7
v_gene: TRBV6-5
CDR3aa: CASSYSDRDSDEQYF
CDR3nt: TGTGCCAGCAGTTACTCCGACAGGGATAGCGACGAGCAGTACTTC

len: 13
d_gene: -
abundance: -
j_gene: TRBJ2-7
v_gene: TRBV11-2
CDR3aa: CASSFRQTYEQYF
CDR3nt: TGTGCCAGCAGCTTCAGACAGACCTACGAGCAGTACTTC

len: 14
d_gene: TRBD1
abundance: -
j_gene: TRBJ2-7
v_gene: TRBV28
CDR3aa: CASSWDRRLYEQYF
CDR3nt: TGTGCCAGCAGTTGGGACAGGCGTCTCTACGAGCAGTACTTC

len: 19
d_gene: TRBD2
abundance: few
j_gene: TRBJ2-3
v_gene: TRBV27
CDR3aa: CASSWGAGGPTFVTDTQYF
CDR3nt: TGTGCCAGCAGTTGGGGAGCGGGAGGGCCAACTTTCGTTACAGATACGCAGTATTTT

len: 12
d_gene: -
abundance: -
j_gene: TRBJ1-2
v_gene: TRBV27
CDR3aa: CASSDSSYGYTF
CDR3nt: TGTGCCAGCAGCGACAGTAGCTATGGCTACACCTTC

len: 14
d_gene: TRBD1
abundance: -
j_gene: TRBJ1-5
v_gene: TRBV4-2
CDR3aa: CASSPTGVDQPQHF
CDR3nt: TGTGCCAGCAGCCCAACAGGGGTCGATCAGCCCCAGCATTTT

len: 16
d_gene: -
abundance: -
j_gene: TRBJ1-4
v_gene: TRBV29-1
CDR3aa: CSVGHDPQGTNEKLFF
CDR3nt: TGCAGCGTTGGGCATGACCCCCAGGGTACTAATGAAAAACTGTTTTTT

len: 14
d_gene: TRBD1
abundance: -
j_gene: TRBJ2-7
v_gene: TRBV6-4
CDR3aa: CASSEDRESHEQYF
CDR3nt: TGTGCCAGCAGTGAAGACAGGGAGTCCCACGAGCAGTACTTC

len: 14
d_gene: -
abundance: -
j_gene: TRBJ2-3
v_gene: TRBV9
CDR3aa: CASSARGAWDTQYF
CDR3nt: TGTGCCAGCAGCGCCCGGGGGGCCTGGGATACGCAGTATTTT

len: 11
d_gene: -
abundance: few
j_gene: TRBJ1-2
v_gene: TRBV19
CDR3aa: CASSQTVGYTF
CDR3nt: TGTGCCAGTAGTCAAACAGTGGGCTACACCTTC

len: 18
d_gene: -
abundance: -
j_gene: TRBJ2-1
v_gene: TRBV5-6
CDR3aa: CASSFLRGPGTSDNEQFF
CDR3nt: TGTGCCAGCAGCTTCCTACGCGGACCCGGGACAAGTGACAATGAGCAGTTCTTC

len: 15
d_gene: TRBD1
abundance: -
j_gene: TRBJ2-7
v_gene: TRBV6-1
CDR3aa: CASRGDPSGGYEQYF
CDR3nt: TGTGCCAGCAGGGGGGACCCCTCAGGGGGCTACGAGCAGTACTTC

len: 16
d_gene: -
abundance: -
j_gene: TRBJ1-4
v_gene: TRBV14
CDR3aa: CASSPRGRKTNEKLFF
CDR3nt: TGTGCCAGCAGCCCGCGGGGCAGAAAAACTAATGAAAAACTGTTTTTT

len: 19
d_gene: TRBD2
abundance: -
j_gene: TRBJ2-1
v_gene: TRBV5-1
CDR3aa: CASTPRVFVWTSGRDEQFF
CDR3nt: TGCGCCAGCACTCCAAGGGTATTCGTTTGGACTAGCGGGAGGGATGAGCAGTTCTTC

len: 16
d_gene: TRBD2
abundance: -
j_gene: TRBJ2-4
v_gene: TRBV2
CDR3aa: CASSETRTSGSYIQYF
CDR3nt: TGTGCCAGCAGTGAAACCCGGACTAGCGGGAGTTACATTCAGTACTTC

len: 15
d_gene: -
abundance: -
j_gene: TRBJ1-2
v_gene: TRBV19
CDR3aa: CASSIYGGGSYGYTF
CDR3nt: TGTGCCAGTAGTATTTACGGGGGTGGGTCCTATGGCTACACCTTC

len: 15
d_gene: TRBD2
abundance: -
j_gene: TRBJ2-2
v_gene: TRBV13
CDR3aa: CASSPRTSGRGELFF
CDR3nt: TGTGCCAGCAGCCCCCGGACTAGCGGGAGGGGGGAGCTGTTTTTT

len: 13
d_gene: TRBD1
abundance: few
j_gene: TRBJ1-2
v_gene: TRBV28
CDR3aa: CASRDRETNGYTF
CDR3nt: TGTGCCAGCCGTGACAGGGAGACAAATGGCTACACCTTC

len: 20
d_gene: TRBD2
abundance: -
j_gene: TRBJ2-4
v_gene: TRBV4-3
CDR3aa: CASSPRPASGRAMGKNIQYF
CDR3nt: TGCGCCAGCAGCCCCCGTCCGGCTAGCGGGAGGGCCATGGGCAAAAACATTCAGTACTTC

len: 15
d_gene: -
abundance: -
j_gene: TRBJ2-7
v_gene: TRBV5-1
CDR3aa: CASSFGGPIAYEQYF
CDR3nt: TGCGCCAGCAGCTTCGGCGGTCCTATAGCCTACGAGCAGTACTTC

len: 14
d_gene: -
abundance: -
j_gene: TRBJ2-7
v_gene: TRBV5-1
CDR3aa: CASSPRQDRYEQYF
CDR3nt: TGCGCCAGCAGCCCGAGACAGGATCGCTACGAGCAGTACTTC

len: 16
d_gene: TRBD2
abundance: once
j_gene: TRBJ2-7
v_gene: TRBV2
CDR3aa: CASSDRSGRAGYEQYF
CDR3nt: TGTGCCAGCAGTGACCGCAGCGGGAGGGCCGGATACGAGCAGTACTTC

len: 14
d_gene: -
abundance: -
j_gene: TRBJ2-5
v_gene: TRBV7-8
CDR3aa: CASSLQGGQETQYF
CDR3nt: TGTGCCAGCAGCTTGCAGGGTGGCCAAGAGACCCAGTACTTC

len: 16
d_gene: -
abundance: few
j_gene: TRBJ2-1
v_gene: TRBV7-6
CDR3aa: CASSFPDGELLGEQFF
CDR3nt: TGTGCCAGCAGCTTTCCCGACGGAGAGCTCCTGGGTGAGCAGTTCTTC

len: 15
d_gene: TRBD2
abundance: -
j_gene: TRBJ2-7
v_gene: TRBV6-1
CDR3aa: CASRLAGGGPDEQYF
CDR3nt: TGTGCCAGTCGACTAGCGGGGGGGGGACCAGACGAGCAGTACTTC

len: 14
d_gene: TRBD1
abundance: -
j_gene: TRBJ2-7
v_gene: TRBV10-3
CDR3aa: CAIRSGQGAIEQYF
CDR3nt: TGTGCCATCAGATCGGGACAGGGGGCAATCGAGCAGTACTTC

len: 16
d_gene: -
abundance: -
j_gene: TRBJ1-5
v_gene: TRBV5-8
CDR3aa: CASSLPMRGADQPQHF
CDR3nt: TGTGCCAGCAGCCTCCCGATGCGGGGGGCTGATCAGCCCCAGCATTTT

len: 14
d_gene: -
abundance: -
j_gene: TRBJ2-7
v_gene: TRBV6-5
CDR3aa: CASSYGQVTYEQYF
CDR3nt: TGTGCCAGCAGTTACGGGCAGGTAACCTACGAGCAGTACTTC

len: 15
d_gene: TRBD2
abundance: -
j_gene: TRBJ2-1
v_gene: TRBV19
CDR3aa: CASRQAGGWYNEQFF
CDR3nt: TGTGCCAGCCGCCAAGCGGGAGGCTGGTACAATGAGCAGTTCTTC

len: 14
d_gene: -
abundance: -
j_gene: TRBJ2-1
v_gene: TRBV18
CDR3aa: CASSEDRKVNEQFF
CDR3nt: TGTGCCAGCTCGGAGGACCGAAAGGTCAATGAGCAGTTCTTC

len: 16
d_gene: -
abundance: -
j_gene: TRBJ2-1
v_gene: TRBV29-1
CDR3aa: CSVGPLAPSAYNEQFF
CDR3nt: TGCAGCGTGGGACCGCTAGCGCCGTCAGCCTACAATGAGCAGTTCTTC

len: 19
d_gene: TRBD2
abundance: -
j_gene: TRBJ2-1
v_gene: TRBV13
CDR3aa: CASSLRRGDSGVSYNEQFF
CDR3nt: TGTGCCAGCAGCTTAAGGCGGGGGGATAGCGGGGTCTCCTACAATGAGCAGTTCTTC

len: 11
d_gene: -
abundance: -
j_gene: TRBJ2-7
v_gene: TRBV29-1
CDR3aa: CSVEVDYEQYF
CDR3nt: TGCAGCGTTGAAGTAGATTACGAGCAGTACTTC

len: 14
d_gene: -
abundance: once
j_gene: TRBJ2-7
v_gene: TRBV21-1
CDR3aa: CASSKPRTSIQQYF
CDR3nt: TGTGCCAGCAGCAAACCACGGACTAGCATCCAGCAGTACTTC

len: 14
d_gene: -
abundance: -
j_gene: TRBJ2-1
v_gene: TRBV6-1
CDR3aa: CASSTLSGITEQFF
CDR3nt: TGTGCCAGCAGTACGCTTTCAGGCATCACTGAGCAGTTCTTC

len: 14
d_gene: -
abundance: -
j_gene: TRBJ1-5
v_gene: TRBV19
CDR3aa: CASSIQGWDQPQHF
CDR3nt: TGTGCCAGTAGTATACAGGGGTGGGATCAGCCCCAGCATTTT

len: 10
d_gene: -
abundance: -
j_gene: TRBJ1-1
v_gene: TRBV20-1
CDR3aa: CSARGVAAFF
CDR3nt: TGCAGTGCCCGGGGAGTTGCAGCTTTCTTT

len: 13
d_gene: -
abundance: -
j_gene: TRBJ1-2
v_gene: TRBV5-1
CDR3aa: CASSLGGLGGYTF
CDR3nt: TGCGCCAGCAGCTTAGGAGGGTTGGGTGGCTACACCTTC

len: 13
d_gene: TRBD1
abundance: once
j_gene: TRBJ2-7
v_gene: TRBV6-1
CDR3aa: CASTLQGAYEQYF
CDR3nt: TGTGCCAGCACTTTACAGGGGGCCTACGAGCAGTACTTC

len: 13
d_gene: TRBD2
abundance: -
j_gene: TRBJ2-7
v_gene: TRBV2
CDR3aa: CASRRGRASEQYF
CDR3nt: TGTGCCAGCAGACGAGGGAGGGCCTCCGAGCAGTACTTC

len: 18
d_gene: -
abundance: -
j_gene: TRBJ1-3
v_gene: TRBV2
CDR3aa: CASRSAQNGRGIGNTIYF
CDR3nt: TGTGCCAGCAGATCCGCCCAGAACGGCAGGGGTATTGGAAACACCATATATTTT

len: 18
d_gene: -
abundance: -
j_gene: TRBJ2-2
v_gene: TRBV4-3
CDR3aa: CASSQDWAEALGTGELFF
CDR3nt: TGCGCCAGCAGCCAAGATTGGGCGGAGGCCTTGGGGACCGGGGAGCTGTTTTTT

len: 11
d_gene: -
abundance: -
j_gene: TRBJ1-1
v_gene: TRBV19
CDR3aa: CASTTLTEAFF
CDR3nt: TGTGCCAGTACCACTCTCACTGAAGCTTTCTTT